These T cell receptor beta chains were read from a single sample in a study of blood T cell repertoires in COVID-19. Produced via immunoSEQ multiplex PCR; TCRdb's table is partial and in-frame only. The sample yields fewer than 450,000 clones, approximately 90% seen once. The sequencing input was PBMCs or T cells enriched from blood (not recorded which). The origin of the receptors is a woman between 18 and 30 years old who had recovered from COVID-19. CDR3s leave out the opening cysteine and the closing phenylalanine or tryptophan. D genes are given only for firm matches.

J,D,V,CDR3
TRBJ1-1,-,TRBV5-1,ASSPLGGGRAEAF
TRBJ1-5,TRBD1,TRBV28,ASSFRDRDNQPQH
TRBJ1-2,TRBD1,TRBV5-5,ASRRDRDRGYT
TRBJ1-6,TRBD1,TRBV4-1,ASSQWSGQGSSPLH
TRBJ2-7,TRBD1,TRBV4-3,ASSQTGQGFYEQY
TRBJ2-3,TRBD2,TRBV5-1,ASSLAKTSGGASDTQY
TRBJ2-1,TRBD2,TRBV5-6,ASSSRGSGGSNEQF
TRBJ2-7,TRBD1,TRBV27,ASSLQGAHEQY
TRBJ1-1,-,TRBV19,ATAGQVGGTEAF
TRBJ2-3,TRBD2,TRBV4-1,ASRHLAGTSGGGLPTDTQY
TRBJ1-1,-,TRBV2,ASRGQPSVGEAF
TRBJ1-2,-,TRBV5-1,ASSDSSLNYGYT
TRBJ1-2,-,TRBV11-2,ASSISGDYGYT
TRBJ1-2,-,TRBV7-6,ASSRDMGGYT
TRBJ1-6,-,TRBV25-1,ASSGGLTGGSSPLH
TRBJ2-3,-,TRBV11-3,ASSARGKGADTQY
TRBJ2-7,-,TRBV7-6,ASSRGTDFYEQY
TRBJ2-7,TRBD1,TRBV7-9,ASSGDSHSYEQY
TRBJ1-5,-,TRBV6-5,ASSSTGLSNQPQH
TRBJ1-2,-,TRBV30,AWSDRDRYGYT
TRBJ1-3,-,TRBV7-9,ASSSAGGGNTIY
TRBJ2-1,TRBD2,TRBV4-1,ASSHLTGTSGGYSSYNEQF
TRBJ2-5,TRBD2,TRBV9,ASSLRGAGGFQETQY
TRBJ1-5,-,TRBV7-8,ASSSPLGGAGEQPQH
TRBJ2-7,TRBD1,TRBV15,ATRDRGLYEQY
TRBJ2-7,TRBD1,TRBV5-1,ASSLFAGQGSGEQY
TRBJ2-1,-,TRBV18,ASSSYNEQF
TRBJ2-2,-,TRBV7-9,ASSLELEGELF
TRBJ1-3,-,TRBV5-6,ASSLVGDTIY
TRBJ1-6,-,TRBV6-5,ASSYSSGDSPLH
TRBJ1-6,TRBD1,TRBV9,ASSAQATGGSPLH
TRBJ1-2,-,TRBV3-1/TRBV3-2,ASSQDIRSTYGYT
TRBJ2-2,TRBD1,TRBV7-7,ASSPRTGETGELF
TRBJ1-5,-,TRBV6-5,ASSYSMGATQPQH
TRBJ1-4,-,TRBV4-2,ASSQDGVAGWEKLF
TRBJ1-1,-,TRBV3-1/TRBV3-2,ASNPTGTPLMGMNTEAF
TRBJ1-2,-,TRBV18,ASSSFGEGYGYT
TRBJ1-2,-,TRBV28,ASSLGQGTTYGYT
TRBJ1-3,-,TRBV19,ASRAGRLLGNTIY
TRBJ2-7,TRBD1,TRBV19,ASSGDRGSYEQY
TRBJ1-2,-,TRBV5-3,ARSGRGYT
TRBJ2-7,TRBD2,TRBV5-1,ASSLDGGGYEQY
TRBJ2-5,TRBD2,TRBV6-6,ASSPGLEVETQY
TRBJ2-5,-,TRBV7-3,ASSLSGRETQY
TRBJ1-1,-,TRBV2,ASRDPRGNTEAF
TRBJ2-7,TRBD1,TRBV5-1,ASSPRQGMDAYEQY